The 22 T cell receptor beta chains given below trace back to one sample, sequenced in a study of T cell changes during pregnancy in multiple sclerosis. Repertoires were generated with immunoSEQ multiplex PCR, while TCRdb's copy carries only in-frame clones and drops some. This table has around 62,000 clones, 89% appearing once. This specimen consisted of peripheral blood, obtained in the first trimester of pregnancy. The receptor source for this set is a female donor with multiple sclerosis, enrolled in a pregnancy study.

V and J are TRBV10-3 and TRBJ2-2; 8 nucleotides agree with TRBD2. The junction had 26 bases not matched to a gene; V was cut back by 8 bases and J by 3 bases. The CDR3 loop spans 21 amino acids. The germline V gene encodes CDR1 ENHRY and CDR2 SYGVKD. CDR3 sequence (DNA): TGTGCCATCTCACCTGGGGCCCGGGGTAGCGGGGACGCAGGGCACACCGGGGAGCTGTTTTTT. This translates into CAISPGARGSGDAGHTGELFF.

The chain is built from TRBV27 and TRBJ2-2; 7 bases match TRBD1. The CDR3 has 14 residues. From germline, CDR1 is MNHEY and CDR2 SMNVEV (reference sequence). The V and J ends lost 2 bases and 6 bases, in that order; junction bases with no gene match: 3. The CDR3 DNA reads as TGTGCCAGCAGTTTAAAGGGGGCTCCCGGGGAGCTGTTTTTT. Translating it yields CASSLKGAPGELFF.

J is TRBJ2-3 and V is TRBV7-9; D not certain. The germline CDR1 and CDR2 sequences are SEHNR and FQNEAQ (reference sequence). V gave up 3 bases and J gave up 6 bases, with 4 bases separating them. The CDR3 totals 11 residues. The chain's CDR3 is CASSFGDTQYF. In DNA, the CDR3 is TGTGCCAGCAGCTTCGGGGATACGCAGTATTTT.

The chain couples TRBV6-4 to TRBJ2-3; TRBD1 matches 10 bases. J gave up 4 bases and V 8 bases, and 9 bases lay outside the gene matches. The CDR3 is 15 residues long. CDR1 is MRHNA and CDR2 is SNTAGT in the germline V gene. In DNA, the CDR3 is TGTGCCAGCGCCTCGGGGACAGGGGACGCAGATACGCAGTATTTT. Protein: CASASGTGDADTQYF.

This rearrangement joins TRBV30 to TRBJ1-6, with a possible D match to TRBD1 (6 bases). This CDR3 contains 14 residues. V lost 2 bases and J lost 11, with 16 bases in between. From germline, CDR1 is GTSNPN and CDR2 SVGIG (reference sequence). CDR3 coding DNA: TGTGCCTGGAGTCTAGGACAGCTATGGGCACCCCTCCACTTT. Its protein product is CAWSLGQLWAPLHF.

This clone appeared once. The genes are TRBV6-5 and TRBJ1-1, with D perhaps TRBD1 (6 bases). In germline, CDR1 is MNHEY, CDR2 SVGAGI. CDR3 length: 15 residues. Trimming took 4 bases from V and 2 from J, leaving 14 bases between them. This CDR3 reads CASSSYPGVNTEAFF. The DNA of the CDR3 is TGTGCCAGCAGTTCCTATCCAGGGGTAAACACTGAAGCTTTCTTT.

This clone has just one count. This rearrangement joins TRBV2 to TRBJ1-3, with D unclear. Germline V CDR1 and CDR2: SNHLY, FYNNEI. The CDR3 totals 14 residues. The V end was cut by 7 bases, the J end by 2 bases, with 12 bases between. The CDR3 loop reads CASKEAGAGNTIYF. The CDR3 coding sequence is TGTGCCAGCAAGGAGGCCGGCGCTGGAAACACCATATATTTT.

The chain couples TRBV25-1 to TRBJ2-3, with 9 bases matching TRBD2. Germline V gene lookup returns CDR1 MGHDK and CDR2 SYGVNS. V lost 6 bases to trimming and J lost 0 bases; unmatched junction nucleotides: 7. The CDR3 covers 16 residues. In nucleotides, the CDR3 is TGTGCCAGCAGGCCGGCTAGCGGGACAAGCACAGATACGCAGTATTTT. This encodes CASRPASGTSTDTQYF.

The chain has TRBV11-2 and TRBJ2-5; TRBD1 matches at 8 bases. Germline CDR1 reads SGHAT; CDR2 reads FQNNGV. This CDR3 has 15 amino acids. J lost 5 bases, V lost 1 base, and 6 bases had no gene match. This CDR3 is CASSLADRAMETQYF. DNA for the CDR3: TGTGCCAGCAGCTTAGCGGACAGGGCAATGGAGACCCAGTACTTC.

The V and J genes are TRBV19 and TRBJ1-2; TRBD1 agrees at 10 bases. CDR1 is LNHDA, CDR2 SQIVND, per germline (reference sequence). This CDR3 has 15 amino acids. The V segment lost 5 bases and the J segment 4 bases; nucleotides outside the gene matches: 7. The CDR3 here is CASSPGTGVSYGYTF. The CDR3 DNA sequence: TGTGCCAGTAGTCCCGGGACAGGGGTTTCCTATGGCTACACCTTC.

The chain couples TRBV10-3 to TRBJ2-7; D possibly corresponds to TRBD1 (6 bases). Germline loops: CDR1 ENHRY, CDR2 SYGVKD. V lost 6 bases, J lost 5 bases, and 14 bases lay in between. The CDR3 length is 13 residues. The CDR3: CAIRQGSGDEQYF. CDR3 nucleotides: TGTGCCATCAGGCAGGGGAGCGGAGACGAGCAGTACTTC.

The J gene is TRBJ1-1, the V gene TRBV9; the match to TRBD1 covers 7 bases. J gave up 6 bases and V 3 bases, and 11 bases lay outside the gene matches. The CDR3 runs to 15 residues. Germline lookup yields CDR1 SGDLS and CDR2 YYNGEE. CDR3 sequence: CASSAETGLASEAFF. CDR3 bases: TGTGCCAGCAGCGCCGAGACAGGGCTAGCATCTGAAGCTTTCTTT.

The gene calls are TRBV19 and TRBJ1-2, with unresolved D. CDR3 length: 13 residues. The V end was cut by 5 bases, the J end by 8 bases, with 15 bases between. The germline gives CDR1 LNHDA, CDR2 SQIVND (reference sequence). The CDR3, as DNA: TGTGCCAGTAGTCCGGGCCTCGCGGGAGGCTACACCTTC. Its protein product is CASSPGLAGGYTF. Full variable domain (missing parts from reference TRBV19 and TRBJ1-2): DGGITQSPKYLFRKEGQNVTLSCEQNLNHDAMYWYRQDPGQGLRLIYYSQIVNDFQKGDIAEGYSVSREKKESFPLTVTSAQKNPTAFYLCASSPGLAGGYTFGSGTRLTVV.

The chain links TRBV4-1 to TRBJ2-7, with D unresolved. V was shortened by 10 bases and J by 0 bases, with 16 bases between the two germline ends. The CDR3 runs 14 residues. In germline, CDR1 is MGHRA, CDR2 YSYEKL. CDR3 loop: CATRRDVSSYEQYF. The CDR3 DNA is TGCGCCACACGTAGAGATGTGAGCTCCTACGAGCAGTACTTC.

CDR3 DNA: TGTGCCAGCAGCCAAGATCGGTATACCTACAATGAGCAGTTCTTC. Its protein product is CASSQDRYTYNEQFF. The chain has TRBV4-2 and TRBJ2-1; no definite D call. This CDR3 has 15 amino acids. Germline V gene data show CDR1 as LGHNA and CDR2 as YNFKEQ. V lost 0 bases and J 2 bases, leaving 8 bases between the germline ends.

The chain has TRBV7-8 and TRBJ2-2; TRBD1 aligns across 12 bases. The CDR3 is 17 amino acids. Germline trimming cut 4 bases from V and 5 bases from J; bases unmatched to any gene: 8. CDR1 is SGHVS, CDR2 FQNEAQ, per germline. The CDR3 bases are TGTGCCAGCAGCTCCGCCGGGACAGGGGGCAGAACCGGGGAGCTGTTTTTT. Protein: CASSSAGTGGRTGELFF.

This clone was found once. The chain recombines TRBV29-1 with TRBJ1-5, with 8 bases lining up with TRBD1. This CDR3 spans 14 amino acids. The germline V gene encodes CDR1 SQVTM and CDR2 ANQGSEA. The J segment lost 3 bases and the V segment lost 6 bases, leaving 7 bases of the junction unmatched. The CDR3 bases are TGCAGCGTCAAAACAGGGGGAGACAATCAGCCCCAGCATTTT. As protein: CSVKTGGDNQPQHF.

V and J are TRBV29-1 and TRBJ1-3; 11 positions match TRBD1. The length of the CDR3 is 15 residues. The germline gives CDR1 SQVTM, CDR2 ANQGSEA. Unmatched junction bases numbered 7, after V lost 7 bases and J lost 2 bases. CDR3 in DNA: TGCAGCGCTGGACAGGGGGCAGCGGCTGGAAACACCATATATTTT. Translating gives CSAGQGAAAGNTIYF.

CDR3 region: CAISLQGGNQPQHF. The CDR3 DNA reads as TGTGCCATCAGCCTACAGGGAGGCAATCAGCCCCAGCATTTT. The chain combines TRBV10-3 with TRBJ1-5; perhaps TRBD1 as D (6 bases). Looked up from germline, CDR1 is ENHRY and CDR2 is SYGVKD. Trimming stripped 6 bases from V and 2 bases from J, with 11 bases between. The CDR3 length is 14 residues.

The chain is built from TRBV2 and TRBJ2-2; the D gene is possibly TRBD2 (6 bases). The germline gives CDR1 SNHLY, CDR2 FYNNEI. The CDR3 is 15 residues long. Trimming removed 4 bases from V and 2 bases from J, with 11 bases in between. CDR3 in amino acids: CASSVSGQNTGELFF. As DNA, the CDR3 is TGTGCCAGCAGTGTGAGCGGGCAAAACACCGGGGAGCTGTTTTTT.

This sequence joins TRBV19 and TRBJ1-2; TRBD1 agrees at 7 bases. Germline assignment: CDR1 LNHDA and CDR2 SQIVND (reference sequence). The CDR3 extends over 15 amino acids. The trim removed 3 bases at V and 4 bases at J, leaving 8 bases unmatched. The CDR3 nucleotides read TGTGCCAGTAGTATCCTCGGGACAGCCTCCTATGGCTACACCTTC. Protein sequence: CASSILGTASYGYTF.

This chain connects TRBV18 to TRBJ2-1, with 8 bases lining up with TRBD1. V shed 3 bases and J 4 bases; nucleotides not matched to a gene: 5. Germline values: CDR1 KGHSH, CDR2 LQKENI. The length of the CDR3 is 15 residues. The CDR3 protein is CASSPTGQGYNEQFF. CDR3 bases: TGTGCCAGCTCACCTACCGGACAGGGATACAATGAGCAGTTCTTC.